Listed below are T cell receptor beta chains from one sample, sequenced in a study of shared clonotypes between healthy human individuals. Method: immunoSEQ multiplex PCR; TCRdb's copy keeps in-frame clones and lacks some. Of about 2,200,000 clones in the sample, roughly 91% were seen once. The sample was naive CD8+ T cells from PBMCs. All receptors derive from a man aged 18 to 35 in good health. Some clones in this sample may be carry-over from other donors' samples. Each CDR3 is given with its conserved first and last residue. A D gene is named only where the DNA matches it firmly. Some rows have no size entry. The others give once, few or many, or a class for an expanded clone.

abundance: -; j_gene: TRBJ2-7; v_gene: TRBV11-2; d_gene: -; CDR3aa: CASSRRTGAYEQYF; CDR3nt: TGTGCCAGCAGCAGACGTACGGGGGCCTACGAGCAGTACTTC
abundance: -; j_gene: TRBJ1-1; v_gene: TRBV5-1; d_gene: -; CDR3aa: CASSPSPAYTEAFF; CDR3nt: TGCGCCAGCAGCCCTTCCCCGGCCTACACTGAAGCTTTCTTT
abundance: -; j_gene: TRBJ2-2; v_gene: TRBV9; d_gene: -; CDR3aa: CASSVQGRENTGELFF; CDR3nt: TGTGCCAGCAGCGTACAGGGTCGGGAGAACACCGGGGAGCTGTTTTTT
abundance: once; j_gene: TRBJ2-7; v_gene: TRBV7-8; d_gene: -; CDR3aa: CASRVEGPTYEQYF; CDR3nt: TGTGCCAGCAGGGTTGAGGGCCCCACCTACGAGCAGTACTTC
abundance: -; j_gene: TRBJ2-7; v_gene: TRBV27; d_gene: -; CDR3aa: CASSRTSALYEQYF; CDR3nt: TGTGCCAGCAGTCGCACCTCGGCCCTTTACGAGCAGTACTTC
abundance: -; j_gene: TRBJ2-7; v_gene: TRBV14; d_gene: -; CDR3aa: CASSLWMGEQYF; CDR3nt: TGTGCCAGCAGCCTCTGGATGGGGGAGCAGTACTTC
abundance: -; j_gene: TRBJ2-7; v_gene: TRBV7-9; d_gene: -; CDR3aa: CASSGRGAGNPYEQYF; CDR3nt: TGTGCCAGCAGCGGCCGAGGAGCGGGTAACCCCTACGAGCAGTACTTC
abundance: -; j_gene: TRBJ2-7; v_gene: TRBV28; d_gene: -; CDR3aa: CASSPGVGSYEQYF; CDR3nt: TGTGCCAGCAGTCCCGGGGTAGGCTCCTACGAGCAGTACTTC
abundance: -; j_gene: TRBJ2-3; v_gene: TRBV27; d_gene: -; CDR3aa: CASSLFWRGPEDTQYF; CDR3nt: TGTGCCAGCAGTTTATTCTGGCGGGGGCCCGAAGATACGCAGTATTTT
abundance: once; j_gene: TRBJ1-4; v_gene: TRBV2; d_gene: -; CDR3aa: CASSGRAMSNEKLFF; CDR3nt: TGTGCCAGCAGTGGGAGGGCGATGAGTAATGAAAAACTGTTTTTT
abundance: -; j_gene: TRBJ2-5; v_gene: TRBV4-3; d_gene: TRBD2; CDR3aa: CASSLAGAGETQYF; CDR3nt: TGCGCCAGCAGCCTAGCGGGAGCGGGGGAGACCCAGTACTTC
abundance: -; j_gene: TRBJ2-3; v_gene: TRBV4-1; d_gene: TRBD2; CDR3aa: CASSQEFPGRADTQYF; CDR3nt: TGCGCCAGCAGCCAAGAGTTCCCAGGGAGGGCAGATACGCAGTATTTT